A single sample gave rise to the 24 T cell receptor beta chains below, sequenced in a study of blood T cell repertoires in COVID-19. Only in-frame clones appear in the TCRdb table, and some are missing; sequencing was by immunoSEQ multiplex PCR. The repertoire holds about 220,000 clones, 82% seen once, with about 3.2% in the top ten. Sequencing used PBMCs or T cells enriched from blood (not recorded which). The receptors derive from an older woman who had recovered from COVID-19.

V usage is TRBV5-1 and J usage is TRBJ2-1; the match to TRBD2 covers 14 bases. V shed 0 bases and J 0 bases; nucleotides not matched to a gene: 11. The CDR3 length is 21 residues. Germline CDR1 reads SGHRS; CDR2 reads YFSETQ. Written as DNA, the CDR3 is TGCGCCAGCAGCTTGGGTCTCGGACTAGCGGGAGGAAGCCGCTCCTACAATGAGCAGTTCTTC. Its protein is CASSLGLGLAGGSRSYNEQFF.

The chain carries TRBV3-1 (or the pseudogene TRBV3-2) and TRBJ1-6; perhaps TRBD1 as D (6 bases). The CDR3 extends over 17 amino acids. The ends were cut back, 3 bases at V and 7 bases at J, with 19 bases in the middle. Germline CDR1 is LGHDT and CDR2 is YNNKEL (reference sequence). CDR3 bases: TGTGCCAGCAGCCATGGTGTGTCAGGACAGTTAAATTCACCCCTCCACTTT. Its translation is CASSHGVSGQLNSPLHF.

CDR3 protein: CASSGASGRALELFF. The CDR3 nucleotides are TGTGCCAGCAGTGGGGCTAGCGGGAGGGCGTTGGAGCTGTTTTTT. The chain is built from TRBV2 and TRBJ2-2; 12 bases are shared with TRBD2. This CDR3 is 15 amino acids long. Per the germline V gene, CDR1 is SNHLY and CDR2 is FYNNEI. The J segment lost 10 bases and the V segment lost 4 bases, leaving 7 bases of the junction unmatched.

This rearrangement joins TRBV4-3 to TRBJ1-3; TRBD1 might be the D (6 bases). Germline V lookup: CDR1 LGHNA, CDR2 YSLEER. V lost 1 base, J lost 0 bases, and 16 bases lay in between. The CDR3 is 18 amino acids. This CDR3 is CASSQGYTNRVSGNTIYF. CDR3 in DNA: TGCGCCAGCAGCCAAGGCTACACAAACAGGGTCTCTGGAAACACCATATATTTT.

The V call is TRBV10-1, the J call TRBJ1-2; D gene unclear. Germline V gene sequence: CDR1 WNHNN, CDR2 SYGVQD (reference sequence). Trimming stripped 0 bases from V and 3 bases from J, with 5 bases between. The CDR3 totals 13 residues. CDR3 in amino acids: CASSESIDYGYTF. DNA for the CDR3: TGCGCCAGCAGTGAGTCTATAGACTATGGCTACACCTTC.

This clone has a single count. The chain carries TRBV5-1 and TRBJ1-2; D gene uncertain. The CDR3 contains 14 residues. Trimming shortened V by 0 bases and J by 6 bases, and 12 bases separated the two germline ends. Germline V CDR1 and CDR2: SGHRS, YFSETQ. The CDR3 reads CASSLGSAHNGYTF. CDR3 sequence (DNA): TGCGCCAGCAGCTTGGGGAGCGCTCATAATGGCTACACCTTC.

The chain uses TRBV6-2 or TRBV6-3 and TRBJ1-5; TRBD1 agrees at 7 bases. Germline V gene lookup returns CDR1 MNHEY and CDR2 SVGEGT. Trimming at V came to 4 bases and at J to 3 bases, leaving 6 bases not matched to a gene. The CDR3 is made up of 15 amino acids. The CDR3 region has the DNA TGTGCCAGCAGTTCCACGGACAGGTTCAATCAGCCCCAGCATTTT. Translating it yields CASSSTDRFNQPQHF.

The chain has TRBV5-1 and TRBJ2-6; tentatively, D is TRBD2 (6 bases). Trimming removed 4 bases at V and 0 bases at J, with 17 bases between. Germline V gene sequence: CDR1 SGHRS, CDR2 YFSETQ. This CDR3 spans 18 amino acids. For the CDR3, the DNA is TGCGCCAGCAGCCCGCGCGGGGCGGCAATCTCTGGGGCCAACGTCCTGACTTTC. Translating it yields CASSPRGAAISGANVLTF. Full variable domain (missing parts from reference TRBV5-1 and TRBJ2-6): KAGVTQTPRYLIKTRGQQVTLSCSPISGHRSVSWYQQTPGQGLQFLFEYFSETQRNKGNFPGRFSGRQFSNSRSEMNVSTLELGDSALYLCASSPRGAAISGANVLTFGAGSRLTVL.

This chain joins TRBV3-1 (or the pseudogene TRBV3-2) and TRBJ2-7; 7 nucleotides align to TRBD2. The CDR3 contains 14 residues. CDR1 LGHDT and CDR2 YNNKEL come from the germline V gene (reference sequence). Unmatched junction bases numbered 5, after V lost 2 bases and J lost 4 bases. In DNA form, the CDR3 reads TGTGCCAGCAGCCAAAGCGGGAAGCGGTACGAGCAGTACTTC. Encoded protein: CASSQSGKRYEQYF.

The V gene is TRBV7-2, the J gene TRBJ1-6; D gene uncertain. This CDR3 has 13 amino acids. Trimming left V 3 bases short and J 11 bases short, with 11 bases between. Germline CDR1 and CDR2: SGHTA and FQGNSA. The CDR3 nucleotides are TGTGCCAGCAGCTTCCAGGCCGGCGCACCCCTCCACTTT. This sequence encodes CASSFQAGAPLHF.

This clone was seen a few times. This rearrangement joins TRBV3-1 (or the pseudogene TRBV3-2) to TRBJ2-3, with 9 bases matching TRBD2. Trimming cost V 5 bases and J 3 bases; bases outside gene matches: 6. CDR1 LGHDT and CDR2 YNNKEL come from the germline V gene (reference sequence). The length of the CDR3 is 15 residues. The CDR3 protein is CASSGAGGRTDTQYF. CDR3 nucleotide sequence: TGTGCCAGCAGCGGCGCGGGGGGGAGGACAGATACGCAGTATTTT.

The sample holds one count of this clone. The chain carries TRBV18 and TRBJ1-1; D remains unclear. The CDR3 sequence is 14 residues long. From germline, CDR1 is KGHSH and CDR2 LQKENI. V was clipped by 0 bases and J by 1 base, with 6 bases between them. The DNA of the CDR3 is TGTGCCAGCTCACCACCGGCGGGGAACACTGAAGCTTTCTTT. This codes for CASSPPAGNTEAFF.

V is TRBV7-3 and J is TRBJ2-1; 13 bases are shared with TRBD2. The V and J ends lost 5 bases and 7 bases, in that order; junction bases with no gene match: 5. CDR3 length equals 15 residues. CDR1 and CDR2 (germline): SGHTA, FQGTGA. CDR3 DNA sequence: TGTGCCAGCAGCCCTCGGACTAGCGGGGGAAATGAGCAGTTCTTC. Translation gives CASSPRTSGGNEQFF.

The chain recombines TRBV11-2 with TRBJ2-7; D call uncertain. Per the germline V gene, CDR1 is SGHAT and CDR2 is FQNNGV. The CDR3 totals 14 residues. Trimming took 6 bases from V and 0 from J, leaving 12 bases between them. CDR3 coding DNA: TGTGCCAGCAGGCCCGCCGGTGGCTCCTACGAGCAGTACTTC. Its translation: CASRPAGGSYEQYF.

The chain uses TRBV7-2 and TRBJ1-1; TRBD1 agrees at 8 bases. Germline CDR1 reads SGHTA; CDR2 reads FQGNSA. Trimming took 3 bases from V and 4 from J; bases not matched to a gene: 1. This CDR3 region has 13 residues. CDR3 sequence: CASSFGQGTEAFF. CDR3 bases: TGTGCCAGCAGCTTCGGACAGGGCACTGAAGCTTTCTTT.

The chain recombines TRBV30 with TRBJ2-1; TRBD2 agrees at 11 bases. Unmatched junction bases numbered 2, after V lost 0 bases and J lost 7 bases. The germline CDR1 and CDR2 sequences are GTSNPN and SVGIG (reference sequence). The CDR3 is 14 residues long. The CDR3 here is CAWSVRLAGNEQFF. CDR3 sequence (DNA): TGTGCCTGGAGTGTCCGACTAGCGGGAAATGAGCAGTTCTTC.

The V call is TRBV27, the J call TRBJ1-2, with 8 bases aligning to TRBD1. J lost 4 bases, V lost 2 bases, and 6 bases had no gene match. The CDR3 sequence is 15 residues long. Germline values: CDR1 MNHEY, CDR2 SMNVEV (reference sequence). The CDR3 protein is CASSLRGDRTYGYTF. The DNA of the CDR3 is TGTGCCAGCAGTTTAAGGGGGGACAGGACCTATGGCTACACCTTC.

This clone was seen a handful of times. The chain is built from TRBV9 and TRBJ2-7; D unclear. V gave up 8 bases and J gave up 1 base, with 13 bases separating them. The germline V gene encodes CDR1 SGDLS and CDR2 YYNGEE. The CDR3 length is 13 residues. The CDR3 DNA follows: TGTGCCAGACCGACGAGGCCATCCTACGAGCAGTACTTC. Protein product: CARPTRPSYEQYF.

The rearrangement joins TRBV4-1 to TRBJ2-4; a weak D match, TRBD1 (6 bases). Trimming removed 0 bases from V and 7 bases from J, with 13 bases in between. The CDR3 contains 15 residues. Germline CDR1 MGHRA, CDR2 YSYEKL. The CDR3 coding sequence is TGCGCCAGCAGCCAAGACAGGGGTACCGAGAACATTCAGTACTTC. Translation: CASSQDRGTENIQYF.

The chain joins TRBV10-3 to TRBJ2-3; 8 bases are shared with TRBD1. The junction had 11 bases not matched to a gene; V was cut back by 3 bases and J by 0 bases. CDR1 is ENHRY, CDR2 SYGVKD, per germline. This CDR3 has 18 amino acids. DNA for the CDR3: TGTGCCATCAGTGATCTGGACAGGGAAACCCCTAGCACAGATACGCAGTATTTT. Translating gives CAISDLDRETPSTDTQYF.

The rearrangement joins TRBV6-5 to TRBJ2-7; 14 bases map to TRBD2. Losses at the gene ends were 6 bases for V and 3 bases for J; bases not matched to a gene: 4. The CDR3 consists of 15 residues. Germline V gene sequence: CDR1 MNHEY, CDR2 SVGAGI. The CDR3 sequence: CASSGTSGRVYEQYF. CDR3 nucleotide sequence: TGTGCCAGCAGCGGGACTAGCGGGAGAGTCTACGAGCAGTACTTC.

V usage is TRBV12-3 or TRBV12-4 and J usage is TRBJ2-7; D remains unclear. CDR3 size: 13 residues. Trimming took off 3 bases at V and 3 bases at J, with 9 bases between the two ends. The CDR3 region is CASSFFEDYEQYF. As DNA, the CDR3 is TGTGCCAGCAGTTTTTTCGAGGACTACGAGCAGTACTTC.

This clone has only a few counts. The chain combines TRBV29-1 with TRBJ1-2; tentative D call: TRBD1 (6 bases). CDR1 is SQVTM and CDR2 is ANQGSEA in the germline V gene. The CDR3 has 10 residues. Trimming shortened V by 7 bases and J by 6 bases, and 9 bases separated the two germline ends. CDR3 protein: CSASGDGYTF. DNA for the CDR3: TGCAGCGCTTCAGGGGATGGCTACACCTTC.

The chain links TRBV19 to TRBJ2-7; unclear D gene. The V end was cut by 4 bases, the J end by 5 bases, with 6 bases between. Per the germline V gene, CDR1 is LNHDA and CDR2 is SQIVND (reference sequence). The CDR3 is 11 residues long. The CDR3 region has the DNA TGTGCCAGTAGTACAGGTCACGAGCAGTACTTC. As protein: CASSTGHEQYF.